The 16 T cell receptor beta chains listed next were all sequenced from one sample in a study of spatial heterogeneity in lung cancer. As for time point: sample taken at primary tumor resection. Tumor, nontumor lung or frozen PBMC supplied whole RNA that was sequenced unsorted. Each CDR3 protein gets one entry after TCRdb re-called the 5' RACE reads with MiXCR. Of 10,000 to 15,000 distinct CDR3 sequences in the sample, under 5% were seen once. The material was PBMCs, obtained at surgery. These receptors originate from a male donor with early-stage non-small cell lung cancer.

This clonotype appeared many times. This beta chain is an off-target read within a library intended for alpha chains, so its frequency means little. The V call is TRBV27, the J call TRBJ2-3; 12 bases align to TRBD2. With 10 bases clipped from V and 5 bases from J, the junction kept 7 bases outside the gene matches. Germline assignment: CDR1 MNHEY and CDR2 SMNVEV (reference sequence). The CDR3 is 14 residues long. CDR3 protein: CATAGLAGLDTQYF. The CDR3 DNA sequence: TGTGCCACCGCGGGACTAGCGGGTTTAGATACGCAGTATTTT.

This clonotype was seen many times. This beta chain is an off-target read within a library intended for alpha chains, so its frequency means little. The chain couples TRBV4-1 to TRBJ2-4, with D possibly being TRBD1 (6 bases). Trimming took 0 bases from V and 0 from J, leaving 15 bases between them. This CDR3 contains 18 residues. Germline V gene lookup returns CDR1 MGHRA and CDR2 YSYEKL. The CDR3 DNA is TGCGCCAGCAGCCAAGATCCTGTTAGACAGGTAGCCAAAAACATTCAGTACTTC. Protein product: CASSQDPVRQVAKNIQYF.

In regard to this clonotype: A library prepared for alpha chains yielded this beta chain as an off-target read; its size is of little meaning. J is TRBJ2-5 and V is TRBV5-1; D not resolved. V shed 1 base and J shed 3 bases, with 13 bases lying between them. Germline V gene lookup returns CDR1 SGHRS and CDR2 YFSETQ. The CDR3 runs 15 residues. CDR3 nucleotide sequence: TGCGCCAGCAGCTTGCCGGACCCGCGGAAAGAGACCCAGTACTTC. This gives the protein CASSLPDPRKETQYF. Full variable domain (rest looked up from reference TRBV5-1 and TRBJ2-5): KAGVTQTPRYLIKTRGQQVTLSCSPISGHRSVSWYQQTPGQGLQFLFEYFSETQRNKGNFPGRFSGRQFSNSRSEMNVSTLELGDSALYLCASSLPDPRKETQYFGPGTRLLVL.

In its sample, this clonotype was seen many times. The size of this beta chain means little, since it is a stray read in a library made for alpha chains. The chain combines TRBV10-3 with TRBJ1-2; D call uncertain. V dropped 0 bases and J dropped 8 bases, with 13 bases sitting between them. CDR1 and CDR2 (germline): ENHRY, SYGVKD. CDR3 length: 14 residues. CDR3 sequence: CAISESARAGGYTF. The CDR3 region has the DNA TGTGCCATCAGTGAGTCAGCGAGGGCGGGAGGCTACACCTTC.

This clonotype has ten or more counts. This beta chain appears as a stray read in a library generated for alpha chains; its size is not informative. The CDR3 loop reads CASSPRRLPRDTDTQYF. The DNA of the CDR3 is TGTGCCAGCAGCCCCAGGAGACTCCCAAGGGACACAGATACGCAGTATTTT. This chain joins TRBV12-3 or TRBV12-4 and TRBJ2-3, with no clear D. The CDR3 length is 17 residues. Trimming stripped 6 bases from V and 2 bases from J, with 21 bases between.

Many counts were recorded for this clonotype. This beta chain turned up in a library designed for alpha chains; as an off-target read, its abundance says little. This rearrangement joins TRBV7-2 to TRBJ2-1; D unclear. V was shortened by 1 base and J by 0 bases, with 7 bases between the two germline ends. The germline V gene encodes CDR1 SGHTA and CDR2 FQGNSA. CDR3 length: 15 residues. CDR3 nucleotides: TGTGCCAGCAGCTTAGGGGCTAGCTCCTACAATGAGCAGTTCTTC. Translation gives CASSLGASSYNEQFF.

Notes on this clonotype: This beta chain appears as a stray read in a library generated for alpha chains; its size is not informative. The chain employs TRBV4-2 and TRBJ2-1; TRBD1 matches at 10 bases. The CDR3 extends over 17 amino acids. Trimming at V came to 3 bases and at J to 5 bases, leaving 10 bases not matched to a gene. From germline, CDR1 is LGHNA and CDR2 YNFKEQ. The CDR3 DNA sequence: TGTGCCAGCAGCCATGAGGCTACCGGGACAGGGGACAATGAGCAGTTCTTC. The encoded protein is CASSHEATGTGDNEQFF.

At least ten counts were recorded for this clonotype. This beta chain is a stray read from a library made for alpha chains; its abundance is not meaningful. The chain links TRBV28 to TRBJ1-2, with 7 bases lining up with TRBD1. Losses at the gene ends were 6 bases for V and 8 bases for J; bases not matched to a gene: 12. The CDR3 totals 14 residues. Per the germline V gene, CDR1 is MDHEN and CDR2 is SYDVKM. The CDR3 reads CASSTFDRDRGYTF. The CDR3 region has the DNA TGTGCCAGCAGCACCTTCGACAGGGACCGCGGCTACACCTTC.

This clonotype showed up just a few times. Since the library was made to target alpha chains, this beta chain is a stray read and its abundance is not meaningful. The rearrangement links TRBV12-3 or TRBV12-4 to TRBJ1-5; unclear D gene. The CDR3 has 13 residues. The V end lost 6 bases, the J end lost 7 bases, and 13 bases lay between the germline ends. CDR3 DNA: TGTGCCAGCAGCTTGATTGAGAGCCAGCCCCAGCATTTT. Its translation: CASSLIESQPQHF.

The table lists this clonotype with many counts. This beta chain is off target for a library built for alpha chains, so its abundance means little. V and J are TRBV9 and TRBJ2-5; D might be TRBD2 (6 bases). The CDR3 runs 16 residues. Per germline, CDR1 SGDLS and CDR2 YYNGEE. Trimming took off 4 bases at V and 4 bases at J, with 20 bases between the two ends. In DNA form, the CDR3 reads TGTGCCAGCAGCACCCAAGCCGGGACTGGCGGAGAGACCCAGTACTTC. Its protein is CASSTQAGTGGETQYF.

About this clonotype: Being off target in a library aimed at alpha chains, this beta chain has a size of little meaning. The V and J genes are TRBV18 and TRBJ2-1; 10 bases line up with TRBD2. V lost 4 bases to trimming and J lost 4 bases; unmatched junction nucleotides: 7. The V gene's germline CDR1 is KGHSH and CDR2 LQKENI. The CDR3 sequence is 16 residues long. CDR3 in amino acids: CASSLAGTSEYNEQFF. CDR3 in DNA: TGTGCCAGCTCACTTGCCGGGACTAGCGAGTACAATGAGCAGTTCTTC.

This clonotype was recorded at least ten times. This beta chain turned up in a library designed for alpha chains; as an off-target read, its abundance says little. CDR3: CASSDRLVLKTQYF. CDR3 in DNA: TGTGCCAGCAGTGACAGACTAGTTCTGAAGACCCAGTACTTC. The rearrangement joins TRBV2 to TRBJ2-5; D possibly corresponds to TRBD2 (6 bases). Trimming removed 3 bases at V and 6 bases at J, with 14 bases between. The germline V gene has CDR1 SNHLY and CDR2 FYNNEI. This CDR3 is 14 amino acids long. The variable domain in full, completed from reference TRBV2 and TRBJ2-5, reads EPEVTQTPSHQVTQMGQEVILRCVPISNHLYFYWYRQILGQKVEFLVSFYNNEISEKSEIFDDQFSVERPDGSNFTLKIRSTKLEDSAMYFCASSDRLVLKTQYFGPGTRLLVL.

As regards this clonotype: This may stem from a read error, because a much larger clone lies one nucleotide away. This beta chain is a stray sequence in a library constructed for alpha chains; its clone size is not meaningful. The chain couples TRBV5-4 to TRBJ2-3; weak D call: TRBD1 (5 bases). CDR1 is SGHNT, CDR2 YYREEE, per germline (reference sequence). This CDR3 contains 16 residues. CDR3 DNA: TGTGCCAGCAGCTTGGCAGGGATGCGGAGTGCGGATACGCGGTATTTT. Protein product: CASSLAGMRSADTRYF. Full variable domain (missing parts from reference TRBV5-4 and TRBJ2-3): ETGVTQSPTHLIKTRGQQVTLRCSSQSGHNTVSWYQQALGQGPQFIFQYYREEENGRGNFPPRFSGLQFPNYSSELNVNALELDDSALYLCASSLAGMRSADTRYFGPGTRLTVL.

By share, this clonotype counts as medium-sized. A library made for alpha chains picked up this beta chain off target, so its size means little. This rearrangement joins TRBV29-1 to TRBJ2-1, with 11 bases aligning to TRBD2. CDR1 and CDR2 from the germline V gene are SQVTM and ANQGSEA. The CDR3 extends over 13 amino acids. V shed 3 bases, J shed 10 bases, and the junction held 5 bases outside the gene matches. The CDR3 protein is CSVEISGRGEQFF. As DNA, the CDR3 is TGCAGCGTTGAGATTAGCGGGAGGGGCGAGCAGTTCTTC.

By sample fraction, this clonotype is medium-sized (0.01 to 0.1%). This beta chain is off target for a library built for alpha chains, so its abundance means little. This CDR3 reads CASSSGQLAPGELFF. As DNA, the CDR3 is TGTGCCAGCAGCTCGGGACAGCTTGCTCCCGGGGAGCTGTTTTTT. The chain is built from TRBV2 and TRBJ2-2, with TRBD1 matching over 7 bases. With 6 bases clipped from V and 6 bases from J, the junction kept 10 bases outside the gene matches. This CDR3 contains 15 residues. Germline V lookup: CDR1 SNHLY, CDR2 FYNNEI. Drawing the rest from reference TRBV2 and TRBJ2-2, the complete variable domain is EPEVTQTPSHQVTQMGQEVILRCVPISNHLYFYWYRQILGQKVEFLVSFYNNEISEKSEIFDDQFSVERPDGSNFTLKIRSTKLEDSAMYFCASSSGQLAPGELFFGEGSRLTVL.

The sample holds many counts of this clonotype. This beta chain turned up in a library designed for alpha chains; as an off-target read, its abundance says little. This chain links TRBV2 with TRBJ1-5; D is perhaps TRBD1 (6 bases). The ends were cut back, 4 bases at V and 7 bases at J, with 17 bases in the middle. CDR1 and CDR2 (germline): SNHLY, FYNNEI. This CDR3 has 15 amino acids. The DNA for the CDR3 is TGTGCCAGCAGTGTTGGGACAACAGCTGAACAGCCCCAGCATTTT. Amino acid sequence: CASSVGTTAEQPQHF.